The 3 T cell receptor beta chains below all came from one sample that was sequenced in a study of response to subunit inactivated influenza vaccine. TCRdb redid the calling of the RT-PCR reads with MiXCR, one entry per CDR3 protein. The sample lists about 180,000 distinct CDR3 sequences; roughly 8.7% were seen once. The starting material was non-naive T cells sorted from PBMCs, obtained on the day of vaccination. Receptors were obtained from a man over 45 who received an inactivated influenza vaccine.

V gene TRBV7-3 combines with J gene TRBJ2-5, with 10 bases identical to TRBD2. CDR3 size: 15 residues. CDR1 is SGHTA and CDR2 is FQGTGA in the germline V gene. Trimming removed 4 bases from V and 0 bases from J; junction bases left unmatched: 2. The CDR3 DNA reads TGTGCCAGCAGCTACGGACTAGCGGACCAAGAGACCCAGTACTTC. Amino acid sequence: CASSYGLADQETQYF. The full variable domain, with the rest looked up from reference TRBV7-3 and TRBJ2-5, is GAGVSQTPSNKVTEKGKYVELRCDPISGHTALYWYRQSLGQGPEFLIYFQGTGAADDSGLPNDRFFAVRPEGSVSTLKIQRTERGDSAVYLCASSYGLADQETQYFGPGTRLLVL.

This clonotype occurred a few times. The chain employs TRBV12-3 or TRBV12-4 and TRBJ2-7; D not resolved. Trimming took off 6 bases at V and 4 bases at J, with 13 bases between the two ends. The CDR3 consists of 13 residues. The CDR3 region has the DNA TGTGCCAGCAGCCCTCGGGCTGGATACGAGCAGTACTTC. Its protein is CASSPRAGYEQYF.

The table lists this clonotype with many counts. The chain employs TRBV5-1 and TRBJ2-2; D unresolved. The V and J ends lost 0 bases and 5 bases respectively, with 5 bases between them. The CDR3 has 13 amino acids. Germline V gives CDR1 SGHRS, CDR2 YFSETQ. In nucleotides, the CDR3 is TGCGCCAGCAGCTTGGCCGAAACCGGGGAGCTGTTTTTT. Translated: CASSLAETGELFF.